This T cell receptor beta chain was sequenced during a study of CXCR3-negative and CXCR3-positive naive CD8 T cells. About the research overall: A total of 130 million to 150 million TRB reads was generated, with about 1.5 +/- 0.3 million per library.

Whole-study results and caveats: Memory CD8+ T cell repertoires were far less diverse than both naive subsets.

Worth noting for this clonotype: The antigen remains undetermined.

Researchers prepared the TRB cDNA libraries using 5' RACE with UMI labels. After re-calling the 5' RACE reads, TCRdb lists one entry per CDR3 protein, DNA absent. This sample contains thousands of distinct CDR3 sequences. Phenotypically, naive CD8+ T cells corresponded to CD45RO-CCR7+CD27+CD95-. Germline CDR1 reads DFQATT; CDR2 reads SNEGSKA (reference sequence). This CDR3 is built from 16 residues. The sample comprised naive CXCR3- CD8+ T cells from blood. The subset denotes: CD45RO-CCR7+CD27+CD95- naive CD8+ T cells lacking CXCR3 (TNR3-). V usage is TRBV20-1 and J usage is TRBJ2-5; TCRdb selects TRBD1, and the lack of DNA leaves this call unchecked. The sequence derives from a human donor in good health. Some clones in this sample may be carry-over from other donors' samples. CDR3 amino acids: CSARSPRRATQETQYF.